This T cell receptor (beta chain) was observed in a study of CD8+ T cells in alopecia areata. Study-wide results and limits: Under tofacitinib, fewer expanded CD8+ clones appeared among the top 100 scalp clones.

Germline V gene sequence: CDR1 SQVTM, CDR2 ANQGSEA. V was pared by 7 bases and J by 1 base, with 13 bases between. This CDR3 comprises 13 residues. Concerning this clone: No antigen is known for it.

As the sequencing template, cDNA was produced by extracting RNA and reverse transcribing it. Clones were sequenced by immunoSEQ multiplex PCR, and TCRdb holds only the in-frame ones, with some missing. The data show approximately 180,000 clones, with more than 55% seen just once and 1.3% held by the top ten. Indicated treatment: oral pan-JAK inhibitor, 5-10 mg twice daily. The TCR was taken from a human donor with alopecia areata. The source material was CD4+ T cells sorted from blood, sampled around week 49, from a patient treated with tofacitinib. The chain has TRBV29-1 and TRBJ1-1; TRBD1 might be the D (6 bases). CDR3: CSGSKTGNTEAFF. The CDR3, as DNA: TGCAGCGGGTCAAAGACAGGGAACACTGAAGCTTTCTTT. Complete variable domain (other parts from reference TRBV29-1 and TRBJ1-1): SAVISQKPSRDICQRGTSLTIQCQVDSQVTMMFWYRQQPGQSLTLIATANQGSEATYESGFVIDKFPISRPNLTFSTLTVSNMSPEDSSIYLCSGSKTGNTEAFFGQGTRLTVV.